This T cell receptor beta chain is drawn from a study of shared clonotypes between healthy human individuals. Study-level findings and limits: Among a few donors, approximately 5% of naive CD4 clonotypes were found in common.

Deep-level running was used for the assay. In the original processing: Junction-only immunoSEQ sequences carried no quality scores, so filtering differed. The assay was immunoSEQ multiplex PCR, and TCRdb's table has in-frame clones only and misses some. V, J and clone size reflect that table, while D and trimming were determined from the DNA. The data contain approximately 100,000 clones, around 68% of them singletons. Regarding this clone: The antigen remains unidentified.

This clonotype originated in a young woman in good health. The sample was memory CD8+ T cells sorted from blood. The subset denotes: CD45RO+ cells pooled with CCR7-negative TemRA cells.

CDR3 in DNA: TGTGCCAGCAGTGAAGCGACAGACAGGGGTTATGAAGCTTTCTTT. Translated, it gives CASSEATDRGYEAFF. This chain links TRBV6-1 with TRBJ1-1; the match to TRBD1 covers 8 bases. Germline V gene sequence: CDR1 MNHNS, CDR2 SASEGT. After removal of 0 bases from V and 7 bases from J, the junction contained 7 bases not matched to a gene. This CDR3 has 15 residues.